Sequencing of this T cell receptor (beta chain) was carried out in a study of vaccination effects on CD4 cells after COVID-19. Study overall: ViraFEST used viral peptide pools to expand antigen-specific CD4+ T cells before sequencing.

About this clone itself: Its target is not known.

Culturing for 9 to 10 days preceded CD4+ T cell isolation. The study's findings and limits: Clonal contraction was marked in infection- and vaccine-induced clones late after vaccination.

Generated by immunoSEQ multiplex PCR, the TCRdb table keeps only in-frame clones and is missing some. Among tens of thousands of clones listed, 65% to 70% were seen once. Germline V gene lookup returns CDR1 SGHVS and CDR2 FNYEAQ. The CDR3 spans 16 residues. The ends lost 2 bases at V and 4 bases at J; junction bases unmatched: 7. The chain joins TRBV7-6 to TRBJ2-2, with 7 bases identical to TRBD1. This TCR derives from a human donor who received a COVID-19 vaccine. Specimen: CD4+ T cells from PBMCs cultured without peptide, collected before COVID-19 vaccination. CDR3 loop: CASSLLPGQSTGELFF. The CDR3 DNA reads TGTGCCAGCAGCTTATTGCCGGGACAGTCCACCGGGGAGCTGTTTTTT.